This T cell receptor beta chain emerged from a study of metastatic and nonmetastatic thyroid tumors. Germline V gene lookup returns CDR1 SGHTA and CDR2 FQGTGA. The CDR3 is 13 amino acids. Trimming stripped 2 bases from V and 7 bases from J, with 9 bases between. In its sample, this clone was seen many times. All patients reached thyroid surgery having received no treatment beforehand. As originally analysed: A classifier of distant metastasis in papillary thyroid cancer was built from CDR3 differences (across clinicopathological groups). TCRdb re-clonotyped the PCR reads via MiXCR. In this record, the V and J calls reflect TCRdb's handling and not the investigators' own analysis. The table lists about 32,000 clones, 20% of them singletons, with 7.5% to 9.5% in the top ten.

The genes are TRBV7-3 and TRBJ2-1; D is uncertain. This clonotype was sampled from a female donor with papillary thyroid cancer or a benign thyroid nodule (not recorded which). Some clones in this sample may be carry-over from other donors' samples. The sequencing sample was made of blood. CDR3 protein: CASSLEVTNEQFF. In nucleotides, the CDR3 is TGTGCCAGCAGCTTAGAGGTCACAAATGAGCAGTTCTTC.